The next 27 T cell receptor beta chains were all read from a single sample in a study of blood T cell repertoires in COVID-19. The data were produced by immunoSEQ multiplex PCR, yet TCRdb's version contains in-frame clones alone and is incomplete. Among under 400,000 clones listed, 89% were seen once. The sample consisted of peripheral blood. The receptors originated from a woman aged 60 to 75 with COVID-19, enrolled during active disease.

The chain links TRBV9 to TRBJ1-2, with unresolved D. CDR3 length equals 15 residues. Trimming removed 0 bases at V and 2 bases at J, with 11 bases between. Germline V gene lookup returns CDR1 SGDLS and CDR2 YYNGEE. The CDR3 DNA reads as TGTGCCAGCAGCGTAGTACCGGGGTCGAACTATGGCTACACCTTC. Encoded protein: CASSVVPGSNYGYTF.

The chain links TRBV13 to TRBJ1-1; D may be TRBD1 (6 bases). CDR3 length equals 14 residues. Germline V gene sequence: CDR1 PRHDT, CDR2 FYEKMQ (reference sequence). V was clipped by 9 bases and J by 1 base, with 15 bases between them. The DNA of the CDR3 is TGTGCCAGTATAACTCAGGGGTCGAACACTGAAGCTTTCTTT. Its protein product is CASITQGSNTEAFF.

The rearrangement uses TRBV7-9 and TRBJ1-1; TRBD1 matches at 10 bases. J was trimmed by 6 bases and V by 5 bases; bases with no gene match: 3. The CDR3 covers 13 residues. Germline CDR1 and CDR2: SEHNR and FQNEAQ (reference sequence). CDR3 coding DNA: TGTGCCAGCAGCCGGGACAGGGGATCTGAAGCTTTCTTT. It yields the protein CASSRDRGSEAFF.

This clone was observed a single time. J is TRBJ1-1 and V is TRBV7-2, with D possibly TRBD1 on 6 matching bases. Trimming shortened V by 6 bases and J by 0 bases, and 14 bases separated the two germline ends. CDR3 length: 15 residues. Germline V CDR1 and CDR2: SGHTA, FQGNSA. For the CDR3, the DNA is TGTGCCAGCAGGACACAGGGCCCCATGAACACTGAAGCTTTCTTT. Its translation is CASRTQGPMNTEAFF.

J is TRBJ1-2 and V is TRBV5-1; possibly TRBD1 for D (5 bases). Germline assignment: CDR1 SGHRS and CDR2 YFSETQ. Trimming took 0 bases from V and 2 from J, leaving 11 bases between them. The CDR3 has 15 residues. CDR3 nucleotide sequence: TGCGCCAGCAGCTTGGCAGGGTATCAAAACTATGGCTACACCTTC. Encoded protein: CASSLAGYQNYGYTF.

As to this clone: The sample carries other DNA sequences with the same CDR3. V is TRBV28 and J is TRBJ1-5, with 9 bases that match TRBD1. The germline V gene encodes CDR1 MDHEN and CDR2 SYDVKM. This CDR3 has 14 amino acids. Unmatched junction bases numbered 4, after V lost 5 bases and J lost 5 bases. The CDR3, as DNA: TGTGCCAGCAGTCCCGGGACAGGGCATCAGCCCCAGCATTTT. This gives the protein CASSPGTGHQPQHF.

This sequence joins TRBV5-6 and TRBJ1-2; D possibly corresponds to TRBD1 (6 bases). Trimming shortened V by 0 bases and J by 7 bases, and 19 bases separated the two germline ends. Looked up from germline, CDR1 is SGHDT and CDR2 is YYEEEE. This CDR3 region has 16 residues. Written as DNA, the CDR3 is TGTGCCAGCAGCTTGGTCCGCGGCAGGGGTTTTCGTGGCTACACCTTC. Translating gives CASSLVRGRGFRGYTF. Combining the CDR3 with reference TRBV5-6 and TRBJ1-2 gives the whole variable domain DAGVTQSPTHLIKTRGQQVTLRCSPKSGHDTVSWYQQALGQGPQFIFQYYEEEERQRGNFPDRFSGHQFPNYSSELNVNALLLGDSALYLCASSLVRGRGFRGYTFGSGTRLTVV.

This clone is a singleton in its sample. The chain couples TRBV28 to TRBJ1-2; D is unclear. Germline CDR1 and CDR2: MDHEN and SYDVKM. The length of the CDR3 is 13 residues. Trimming removed 3 bases at V and 4 bases at J, with 9 bases between. Here the CDR3 reads CASSFGNIYGYTF. The CDR3 region has the DNA TGTGCCAGCAGTTTTGGCAATATCTATGGCTACACCTTC.

The chain uses TRBV7-3 and TRBJ1-1; D perhaps matches TRBD1 (5 bases). Per germline, CDR1 SGHTA and CDR2 FQGTGA. V shed 2 bases and J shed 4 bases, with 20 bases lying between them. The CDR3 spans 17 residues. This CDR3 is CASSLLGPQGGSTEAFF. The CDR3 DNA reads TGTGCCAGCAGCTTACTGGGCCCGCAGGGAGGAAGCACTGAAGCTTTCTTT.

The chain employs TRBV9 and TRBJ2-1; D gene ambiguous. V was cut by 4 bases and J by 1 base, with 15 bases left in between. CDR1 is SGDLS, CDR2 YYNGEE, per germline. The CDR3 length is 16 residues. The CDR3, as DNA: TGTGCCAGCAGCCCTCGTACTGGCAGGTCCTACAATGAGCAGTTCTTC. The encoded protein is CASSPRTGRSYNEQFF.

The chain has TRBV12-1 and TRBJ1-5; the DNA was not compared with TRBD1, the D call given in the table. TRBV12-1 is classified as a pseudogene. The CDR3 has 17 amino acids. CDR3 in DNA: TGTGCCAGCAGCTTTGATATTCAGGGGGAGGTCAATCAGCCCCAGCATTTT. Its translation: CASSFDIQGEVNQPQHF.

The chain has TRBV28 and TRBJ1-1; possibly TRBD1 for D (5 bases). V shed 7 bases and J shed 4 bases, with 7 bases lying between them. The CDR3 has 11 residues. CDR1 is MDHEN, CDR2 SYDVKM, per germline. The CDR3 loop is CASKQGTEAFF. CDR3 nucleotide sequence: TGTGCCAGCAAGCAGGGCACTGAAGCTTTCTTT.

As to this clone: Other nucleotide sequences from this sample produce the same CDR3. The CDR3 sequence is CASSIGTGDRETQYF. For the CDR3, the DNA is TGTGCCAGTAGTATTGGGACAGGGGATCGAGAGACCCAGTACTTC. The chain uses TRBV19 and TRBJ2-5, with 10 positions matching TRBD1. The junction had 5 bases not matched to a gene; V was cut back by 3 bases and J by 4 bases. This CDR3 is 15 amino acids long. Germline CDR1 is LNHDA and CDR2 is SQIVND (reference sequence).

This clone has a single count. The rearrangement joins TRBV3-1 (or the pseudogene TRBV3-2) to TRBJ1-2; 7 bases fit TRBD1. Germline lookup yields CDR1 LGHDT and CDR2 YNNKEL (reference sequence). V gave up 10 bases and J gave up 4 bases; unmatched junction bases: 9. This CDR3 contains 13 residues. The CDR3 sequence: CATTDRTSYGYTF. In DNA form, the CDR3 reads TGTGCCACCACGGACAGGACGTCCTATGGCTACACCTTC.

This chain connects TRBV10-2 to TRBJ1-2; D may be TRBD1 (6 bases). V was pared by 6 bases and J by 1 base, with 9 bases between. Per the germline V gene, CDR1 is WSHSY and CDR2 is SAAADI. This CDR3 spans 13 amino acids. The CDR3 bases are TGCGCCAGCAGGGACAGTCTTAACTATGGCTACACCTTC. This sequence encodes CASRDSLNYGYTF.

V and J are TRBV28 and TRBJ1-1; a weak D match, TRBD1 (5 bases). Germline lookup yields CDR1 MDHEN and CDR2 SYDVKM. CDR3 length: 15 residues. V lost 2 bases, J lost 3 bases, and 13 bases lay in between. CDR3 residues: CASSLVGGGDTEAFF. In nucleotides, the CDR3 is TGTGCCAGCAGTTTAGTTGGGGGAGGTGACACTGAAGCTTTCTTT.

The chain is built from TRBV5-1 and TRBJ1-3; D call uncertain. CDR1 and CDR2 (germline): SGHRS, YFSETQ. V lost 3 bases and J lost 0, with 16 bases in between. The CDR3 runs to 17 residues. CDR3 DNA: TGCGCCAGCAGCTCACTCACAACGGGGAGCTCTGGAAACACCATATATTTT. Amino acids: CASSSLTTGSSGNTIYF.

The chain has TRBV6-5 and TRBJ1-1; the match to TRBD1 covers 10 bases. Germline CDR1 and CDR2: MNHEY and SVGAGI. V was clipped by 6 bases and J by 7 bases; unmatched bases: 5. CDR3 size: 13 residues. CDR3 sequence reads: CASRDRGLNEAFF. CDR3 in DNA: TGTGCCAGCAGAGACAGGGGGCTTAATGAAGCTTTCTTT.

This chain connects TRBV29-1 to TRBJ1-3; 7 nucleotides line up with TRBD1. Trimming cost V 4 bases and J 3 bases; bases outside gene matches: 3. This CDR3 is 13 amino acids long. Germline V gene data show CDR1 as SQVTM and CDR2 as ANQGSEA. The CDR3 bases are TGCAGCGTTGCCACAGGGGTTGGAAACACCATATATTTT. Its protein is CSVATGVGNTIYF.

The V gene is TRBV14, the J gene TRBJ2-2; 9 positions agree with TRBD1. The trim removed 1 base at V and 3 bases at J, leaving 12 bases unmatched. Germline values: CDR1 SGHDN, CDR2 FVKESK. The CDR3 sequence is 19 residues long. The CDR3: CASSQVGTGKKIYTGELFF. The CDR3 coding sequence is TGTGCCAGCAGCCAAGTGGGGACAGGGAAAAAAATTTACACCGGGGAGCTGTTTTTT.

The rearrangement links TRBV5-1 to TRBJ2-1; no clear D. The CDR3 is 15 residues long. The ends were cut back, 0 bases at V and 1 base at J, with 8 bases in the middle. CDR1 and CDR2 from the germline V gene are SGHRS and YFSETQ. This CDR3 is CASSLGPESYNEQFF. The CDR3 bases are TGCGCCAGCAGCTTGGGACCGGAGTCCTACAATGAGCAGTTCTTC.

The chain combines TRBV19 with TRBJ1-4; TRBD1 aligns across 7 bases. There are 14 residues in the CDR3. Germline-derived CDR1 and CDR2 are LNHDA and SQIVND (reference sequence). V lost 5 bases to trimming and J lost 8 bases; unmatched junction nucleotides: 8. CDR3 coding DNA: TGTGCCAGTAGTCCGTTGAGGGGGCGAGAAAAACTGTTTTTT. Its protein is CASSPLRGREKLFF.

The V and J genes are TRBV28 and TRBJ1-5; D gene ambiguous. This CDR3 has 16 residues. V was clipped by 6 bases and J by 3 bases, with 18 bases between them. Germline assignment: CDR1 MDHEN and CDR2 SYDVKM. CDR3 region: CASSLDPRRNNQPQHF. CDR3 DNA: TGTGCCAGCAGCCTCGACCCCCGGAGGAACAATCAGCCCCAGCATTTT.

This chain connects TRBV5-1 to TRBJ2-7, with 10 bases identical to TRBD1. Germline loops: CDR1 SGHRS, CDR2 YFSETQ. The CDR3 runs to 15 residues. The V gene end was trimmed by 0 bases and the J gene end by 2 bases; junction bases not matched to a gene: 2. DNA of the CDR3: TGCGCCAGCAGCTTGGTGGGACAGGGGACCTACGAGCAGTACTTC. It yields the protein CASSLVGQGTYEQYF.

This clone was counted only a few times. The chain couples TRBV6-4 to TRBJ1-3; D gene uncertain. Trimming took 0 bases from V and 0 from J, leaving 12 bases between them. From germline, CDR1 is MRHNA and CDR2 SNTAGT. CDR3 length: 17 residues. DNA for the CDR3: TGTGCCAGCAGTGACTCGCATGGCAGAACCTCTGGAAACACCATATATTTT. Its translation is CASSDSHGRTSGNTIYF.

J is TRBJ1-6 and V is TRBV21-1; the DNA was not used to check the table's D call, TRBD1. TRBV21-1 is assigned pseudogene status. This CDR3 region has 16 residues. CDR3 DNA sequence: TGTGCCAGCAGCATACGACAGGGGAATGGGAATTCACCCCTCCACTTT. Protein product: CASSIRQGNGNSPLHF.

A few counts support this clone. The CDR3 DNA reads as TGCGCCAGCTCCCAGGCTAACTATGGCTACACCTTC. Translating gives CASSQANYGYTF. The chain couples TRBV5-1 to TRBJ1-2; no definite D call. Germline V gene data show CDR1 as SGHRS and CDR2 as YFSETQ. The CDR3 loop spans 12 amino acids. V was cut by 7 bases and J by 0 bases, with 7 bases left in between.